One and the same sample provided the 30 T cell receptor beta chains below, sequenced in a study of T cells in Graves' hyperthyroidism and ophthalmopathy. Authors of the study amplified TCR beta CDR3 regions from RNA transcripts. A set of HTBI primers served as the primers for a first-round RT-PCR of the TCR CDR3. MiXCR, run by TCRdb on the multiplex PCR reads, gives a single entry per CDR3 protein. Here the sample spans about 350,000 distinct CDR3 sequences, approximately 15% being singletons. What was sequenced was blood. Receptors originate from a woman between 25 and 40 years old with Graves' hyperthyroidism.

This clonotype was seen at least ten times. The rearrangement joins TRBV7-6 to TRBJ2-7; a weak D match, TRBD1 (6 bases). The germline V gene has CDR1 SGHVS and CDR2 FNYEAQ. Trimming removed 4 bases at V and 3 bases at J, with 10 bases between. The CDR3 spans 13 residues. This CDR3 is CASSSPGDYEQYF. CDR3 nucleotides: TGTGCCAGCAGCTCTCCAGGGGACTACGAGCAGTACTTC.

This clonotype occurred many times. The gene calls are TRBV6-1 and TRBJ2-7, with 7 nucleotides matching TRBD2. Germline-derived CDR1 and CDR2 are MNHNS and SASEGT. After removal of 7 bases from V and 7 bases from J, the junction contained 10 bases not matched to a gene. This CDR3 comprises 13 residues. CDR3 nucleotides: TGTGCCAGCACTAGGGACTACCTTCGGGAGCAGTACTTC. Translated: CASTRDYLREQYF.

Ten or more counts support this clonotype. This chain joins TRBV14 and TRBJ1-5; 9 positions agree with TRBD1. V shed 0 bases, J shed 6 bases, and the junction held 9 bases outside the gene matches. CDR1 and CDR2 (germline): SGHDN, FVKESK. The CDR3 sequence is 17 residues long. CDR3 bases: TGTGCCAGCAGCCAAGACCGGAAGGGACAGGGTTGTCAGCCCCAGCATTTT. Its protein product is CASSQDRKGQGCQPQHF.

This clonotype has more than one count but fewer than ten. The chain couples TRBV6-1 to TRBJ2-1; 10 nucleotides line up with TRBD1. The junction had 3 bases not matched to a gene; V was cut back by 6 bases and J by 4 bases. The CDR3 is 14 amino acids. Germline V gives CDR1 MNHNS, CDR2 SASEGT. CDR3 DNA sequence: TGTGCCAGCAGCGCGGGACAGGGGTACAATGAGCAGTTCTTC. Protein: CASSAGQGYNEQFF.

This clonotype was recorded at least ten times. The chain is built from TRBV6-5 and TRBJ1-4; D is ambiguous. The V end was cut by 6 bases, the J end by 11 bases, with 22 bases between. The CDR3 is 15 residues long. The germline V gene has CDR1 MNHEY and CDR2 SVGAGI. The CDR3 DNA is TGTGCCAGCAGATTACCTCTAGACCCCTCTCATAAACTGTTTTTT. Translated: CASRLPLDPSHKLFF.

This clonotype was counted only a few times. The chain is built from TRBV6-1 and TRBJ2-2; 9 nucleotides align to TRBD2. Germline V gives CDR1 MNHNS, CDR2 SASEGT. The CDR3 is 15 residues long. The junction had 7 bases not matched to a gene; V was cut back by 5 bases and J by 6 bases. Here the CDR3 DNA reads TGTGCCAGCAGTCGACTAGCGGAGCTATCCGGGGAGCTGTTTTTT. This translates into CASSRLAELSGELFF.

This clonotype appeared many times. CDR3 nucleotides: TGCGCCAGCAGCTTGCAGGCAGCTCATTACAATGAGCAGTTCTTC. Translating gives CASSLQAAHYNEQFF. The chain links TRBV5-1 to TRBJ2-1; D gene uncertain. CDR3 size: 15 residues. Germline V gives CDR1 SGHRS, CDR2 YFSETQ. Trimming cost V 1 base and J 4 bases, with 12 bases left between them.

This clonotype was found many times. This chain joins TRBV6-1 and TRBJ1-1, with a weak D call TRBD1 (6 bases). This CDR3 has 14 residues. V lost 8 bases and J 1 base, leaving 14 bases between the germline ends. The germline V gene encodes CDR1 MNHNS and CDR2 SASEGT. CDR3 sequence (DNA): TGTGCCAGCTCCAAGACAGGCTCGAACACTGAAGCTTTCTTT. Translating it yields CASSKTGSNTEAFF.

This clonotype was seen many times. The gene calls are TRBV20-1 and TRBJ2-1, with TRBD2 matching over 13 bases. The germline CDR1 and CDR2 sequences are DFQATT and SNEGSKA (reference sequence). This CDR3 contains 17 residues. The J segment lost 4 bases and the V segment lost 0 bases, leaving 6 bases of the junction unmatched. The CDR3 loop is CSAREPGTSGTYNEQFF. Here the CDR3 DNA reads TGCAGTGCTAGAGAGCCGGGGACTAGCGGGACGTACAATGAGCAGTTCTTC.

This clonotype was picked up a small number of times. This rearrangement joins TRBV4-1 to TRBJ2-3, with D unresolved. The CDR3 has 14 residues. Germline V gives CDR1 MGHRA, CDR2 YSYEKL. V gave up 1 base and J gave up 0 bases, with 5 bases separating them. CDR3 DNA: TGCGCCAGCAGCCAAGGCCAAAGCACAGATACGCAGTATTTT. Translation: CASSQGQSTDTQYF.

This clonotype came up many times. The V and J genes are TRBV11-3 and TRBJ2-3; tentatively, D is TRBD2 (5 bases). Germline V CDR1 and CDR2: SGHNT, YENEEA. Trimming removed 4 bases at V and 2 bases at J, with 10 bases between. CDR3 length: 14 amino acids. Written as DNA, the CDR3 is TGTGCCAGCAGCTCACAGCGGTCCACAGATACGCAGTATTTT. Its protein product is CASSSQRSTDTQYF. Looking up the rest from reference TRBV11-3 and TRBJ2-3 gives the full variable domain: EAGVVQSPRYKIIEKKQPVAFWCNPISGHNTLYWYLQNLGQGPELLIRYENEEAVDDSQLPKDRFSAERLKGVDSTLKIQPAELGDSAVYLCASSSQRSTDTQYFGPGTRLTVL.

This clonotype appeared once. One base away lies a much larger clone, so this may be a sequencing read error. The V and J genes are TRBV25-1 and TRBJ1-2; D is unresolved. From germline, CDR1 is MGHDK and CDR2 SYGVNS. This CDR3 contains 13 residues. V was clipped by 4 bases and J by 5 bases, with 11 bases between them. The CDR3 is CASSGMNRYGYTF. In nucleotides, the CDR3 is TGTGCCAGCAGTGGTATGAATAGGTATGGCTACACCTTC.

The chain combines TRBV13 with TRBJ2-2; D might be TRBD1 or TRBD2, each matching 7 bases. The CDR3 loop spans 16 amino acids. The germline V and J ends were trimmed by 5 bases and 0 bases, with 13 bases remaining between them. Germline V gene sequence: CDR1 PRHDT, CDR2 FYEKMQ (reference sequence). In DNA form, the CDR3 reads TGTGCCAGCAGCGCAAGCGGGACAGCGAACACCGGGGAGCTGTTTTTT. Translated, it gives CASSASGTANTGELFF. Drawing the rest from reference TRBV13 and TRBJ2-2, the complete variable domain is AAGVIQSPRHLIKEKRETATLKCYPIPRHDTVYWYQQGPGQDPQFLISFYEKMQSDKGSIPDRFSAQQFSDYHSELNMSSLELGDSALYFCASSASGTANTGELFFGEGSRLTVL.

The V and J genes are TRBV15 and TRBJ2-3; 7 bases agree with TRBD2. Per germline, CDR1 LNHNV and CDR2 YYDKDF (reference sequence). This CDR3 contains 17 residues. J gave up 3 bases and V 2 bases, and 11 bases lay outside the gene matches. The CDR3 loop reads CATSRSRWGGATDTQYF. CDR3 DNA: TGTGCCACCAGCAGATCGCGTTGGGGGGGAGCGACAGATACGCAGTATTTT. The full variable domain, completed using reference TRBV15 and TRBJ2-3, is DAMVIQNPRYQVTQFGKPVTLSCSQTLNHNVMYWYQQKSSQAPKLLFHYYDKDFNNEADTPDNFQSRRPNTSFCFLDIRSPGLGDTAMYLCATSRSRWGGATDTQYFGPGTRLTVL.

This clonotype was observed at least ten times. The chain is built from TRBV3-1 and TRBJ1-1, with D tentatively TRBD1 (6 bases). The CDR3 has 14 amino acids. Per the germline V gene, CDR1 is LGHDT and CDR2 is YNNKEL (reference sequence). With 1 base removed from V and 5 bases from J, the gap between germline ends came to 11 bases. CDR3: CASSQGQARTEAFF. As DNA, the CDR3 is TGTGCCAGCAGCCAAGGACAGGCGAGGACTGAAGCTTTCTTT.

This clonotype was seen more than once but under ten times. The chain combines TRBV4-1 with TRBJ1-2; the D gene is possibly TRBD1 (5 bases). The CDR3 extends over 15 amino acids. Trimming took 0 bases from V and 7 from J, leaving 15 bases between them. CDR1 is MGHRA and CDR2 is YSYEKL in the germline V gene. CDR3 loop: CASSQDLGGAGGYTF. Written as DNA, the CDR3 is TGCGCCAGCAGCCAAGATTTGGGAGGGGCGGGTGGCTACACCTTC.

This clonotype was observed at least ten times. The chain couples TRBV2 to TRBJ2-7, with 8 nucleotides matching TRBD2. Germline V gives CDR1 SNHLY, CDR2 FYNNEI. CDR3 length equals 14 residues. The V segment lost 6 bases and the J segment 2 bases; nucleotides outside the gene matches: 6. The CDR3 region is CASRDSGTAYEQYF. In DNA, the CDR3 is TGTGCCAGCAGAGATAGCGGGACCGCCTACGAGCAGTACTTC.

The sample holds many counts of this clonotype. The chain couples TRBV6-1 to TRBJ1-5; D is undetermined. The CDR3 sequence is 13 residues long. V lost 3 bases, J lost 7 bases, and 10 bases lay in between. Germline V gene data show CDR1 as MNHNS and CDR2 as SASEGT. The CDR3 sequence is CASSDLGSQPQHF. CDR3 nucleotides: TGTGCCAGCAGTGACTTGGGATCCCAGCCCCAGCATTTT.

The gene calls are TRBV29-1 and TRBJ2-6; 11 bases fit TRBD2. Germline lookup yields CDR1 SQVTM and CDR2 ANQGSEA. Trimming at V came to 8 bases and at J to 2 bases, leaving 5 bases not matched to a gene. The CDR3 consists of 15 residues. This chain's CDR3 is CSITSGRTGANVLTF. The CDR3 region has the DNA TGCAGCATCACTAGCGGGAGAACTGGGGCCAACGTCCTGACTTTC.

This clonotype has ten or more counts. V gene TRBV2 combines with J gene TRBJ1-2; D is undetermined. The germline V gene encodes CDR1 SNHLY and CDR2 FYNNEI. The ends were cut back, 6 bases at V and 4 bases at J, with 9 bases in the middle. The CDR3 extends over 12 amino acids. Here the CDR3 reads CASRETTYGYTF. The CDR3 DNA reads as TGTGCCAGCAGGGAGACAACCTATGGCTACACCTTC.

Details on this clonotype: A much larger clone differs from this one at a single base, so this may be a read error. The CDR3 bases are TGTGTCAGCAGTTTTGCCACTAGCGGGAGAGGCGCAGATACGCAGTATTTT. It encodes CVSSFATSGRGADTQYF. The chain carries TRBV28 and TRBJ2-3; 11 bases map to TRBD2. The germline V gene has CDR1 MDHEN and CDR2 SYDVKM. The CDR3 length is 17 residues.

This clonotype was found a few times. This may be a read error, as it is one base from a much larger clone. In DNA, the CDR3 is TGTGCCAGCAGTGCGCTTCCAGGGGGCGCTGTCACTGAAGCTTTCTTT. Its translation: CASSALPGGAVTEAFF. V usage is TRBV2 and J usage is TRBJ1-1; 8 bases are a match to TRBD1. The CDR3 contains 16 residues. The V and J ends lost 4 bases and 4 bases, in that order; junction bases with no gene match: 11. The germline CDR1 and CDR2 sequences are SNHLY and FYNNEI.

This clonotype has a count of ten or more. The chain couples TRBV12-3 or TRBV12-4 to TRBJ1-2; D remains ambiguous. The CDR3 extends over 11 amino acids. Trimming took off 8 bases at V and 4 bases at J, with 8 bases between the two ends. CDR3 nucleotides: TGTGCCAGCGAAAGTGCCTATGGCTACACCTTC. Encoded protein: CASESAYGYTF.

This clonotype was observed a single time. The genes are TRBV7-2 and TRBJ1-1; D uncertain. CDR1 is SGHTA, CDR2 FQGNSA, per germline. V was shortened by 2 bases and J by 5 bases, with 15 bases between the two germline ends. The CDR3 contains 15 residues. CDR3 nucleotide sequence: TGTGCCAGCAGCTTATCTGTCGGTTCGGGGACTGAAGCTTTCTTT. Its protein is CASSLSVGSGTEAFF.

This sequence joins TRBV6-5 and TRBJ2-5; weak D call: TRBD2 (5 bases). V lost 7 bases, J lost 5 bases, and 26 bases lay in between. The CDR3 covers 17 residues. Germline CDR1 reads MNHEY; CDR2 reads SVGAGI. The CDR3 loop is CASITGDGVRAVETQYF. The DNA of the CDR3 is TGTGCCAGCATTACGGGCGACGGGGTTAGAGCCGTTGAGACCCAGTACTTC.

CDR3 nucleotide sequence: TGTGCCAGCAGTTACTCTAGCGGGAGTTTCGGTGAGCAGTTCTTC. Its translation is CASSYSSGSFGEQFF. The gene calls are TRBV27 and TRBJ2-1; TRBD2 matches 10 bases. This CDR3 has 15 residues. Trimming took 4 bases from V and 9 from J; bases not matched to a gene: 9. The germline CDR1 and CDR2 sequences are MNHEY and SMNVEV (reference sequence).

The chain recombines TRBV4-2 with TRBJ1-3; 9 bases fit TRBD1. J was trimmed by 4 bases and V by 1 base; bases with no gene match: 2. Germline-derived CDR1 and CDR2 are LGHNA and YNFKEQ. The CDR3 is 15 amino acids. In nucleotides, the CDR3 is TGTGCCAGCAGCCAAGGGACAGGGGAAGGAAACACCATATATTTT. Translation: CASSQGTGEGNTIYF.

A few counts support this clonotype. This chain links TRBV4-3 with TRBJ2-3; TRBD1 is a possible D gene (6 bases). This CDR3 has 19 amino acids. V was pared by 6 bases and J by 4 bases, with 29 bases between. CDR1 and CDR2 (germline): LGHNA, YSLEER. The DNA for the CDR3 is TGCGCCAGCAGTCAGAGACAGGCCACAGGGCTAGGTGGGGCAGATACGCAGTATTTT. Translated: CASSQRQATGLGGADTQYF.

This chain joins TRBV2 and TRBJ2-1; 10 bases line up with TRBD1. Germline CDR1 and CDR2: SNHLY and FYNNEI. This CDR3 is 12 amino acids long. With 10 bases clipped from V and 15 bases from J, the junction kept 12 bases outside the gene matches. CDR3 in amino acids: CANGERDRGTFF. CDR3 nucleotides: TGTGCCAACGGGGAACGGGACAGGGGTACGTTCTTC.

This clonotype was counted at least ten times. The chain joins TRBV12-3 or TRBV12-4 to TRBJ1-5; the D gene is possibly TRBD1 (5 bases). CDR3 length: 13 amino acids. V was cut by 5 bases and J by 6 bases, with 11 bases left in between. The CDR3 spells CASSVLGGQPQHF. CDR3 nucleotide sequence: TGTGCCAGCAGTGTACTCGGGGGTCAGCCCCAGCATTTT.